What follows are 3 T cell receptor beta chains derived from one specimen sequenced in a study of neoadjuvant nivolumab and ipilimumab in lung cancer. Clones were sequenced by immunoSEQ multiplex PCR, and TCRdb holds only the in-frame ones, with some missing. The table shows 3,900 or so clones, with 70% to 85% occurring only once. The material was peripheral blood, obtained after neoadjuvant nivolumab, alone or with ipilimumab, at or shortly before surgery. The origin of the receptors is an adult with non-small cell lung cancer.

This clone was seen just once. V and J are TRBV6-5 and TRBJ1-5; D remains unclear. The germline gives CDR1 MNHEY, CDR2 SVGAGI. This CDR3 comprises 14 residues. Deletions cut 8 bases from V and 7 bases from J, with 18 bases between. The CDR3 DNA reads TGTGCCAGCTCCCCCCGTAGGGTGGGGCAGCCCCAGCATTTT. Amino acids: CASSPRRVGQPQHF.

The chain has TRBV5-6 and TRBJ2-7; D gene uncertain. Trimming removed 4 bases from V and 6 bases from J, with 11 bases in between. Germline V lookup: CDR1 SGHDT, CDR2 YYEEEE. The CDR3 contains 12 residues. CDR3 bases: TGTGCCAGCAGCCACCCCGCCCGCGAGCAGTACTTC. Residues: CASSHPAREQYF.

V usage is TRBV5-6 and J usage is TRBJ2-4; tentative D call: TRBD1 (6 bases). The CDR3 has 14 amino acids. Germline V gene lookup returns CDR1 SGHDT and CDR2 YYEEEE. Trimming stripped 2 bases from V and 8 bases from J, with 14 bases between. In DNA, the CDR3 is TGTGCCAGCAGCTTTTACAGGGTTGCTGACATTCAGTACTTC. It is translated as CASSFYRVADIQYF.